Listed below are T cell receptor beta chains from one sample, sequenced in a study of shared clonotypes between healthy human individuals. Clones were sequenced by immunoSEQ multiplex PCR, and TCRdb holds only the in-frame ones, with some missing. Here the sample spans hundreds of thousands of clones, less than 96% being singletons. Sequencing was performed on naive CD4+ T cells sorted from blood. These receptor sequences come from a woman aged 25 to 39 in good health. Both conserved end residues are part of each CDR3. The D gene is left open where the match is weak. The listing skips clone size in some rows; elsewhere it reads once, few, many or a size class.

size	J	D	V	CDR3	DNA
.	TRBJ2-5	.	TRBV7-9	CASSLDFGRGGTETQYF	TGTGCCAGCAGCTTAGACTTTGGCAGGGGAGGTACAGAGACCCAGTACTTC
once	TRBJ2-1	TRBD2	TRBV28	CASSPEAGRPLDNEQFF	TGTGCCAGCAGTCCGGAAGCGGGAAGGCCTCTAGACAATGAGCAGTTCTTC
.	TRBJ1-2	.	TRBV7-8	CASSLGAPGTFYGYTF	TGTGCCAGCAGCTTAGGCGCTCCCGGGACATTCTATGGCTACACCTTC
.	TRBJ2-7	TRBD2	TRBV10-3	CAISESIAGAGEQYF	TGTGCCATCAGTGAGTCGATAGCGGGAGCTGGAGAGCAGTACTTC
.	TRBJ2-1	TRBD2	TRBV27	CASSPLSSGRGNEQFF	TGTGCCAGCAGTCCACTATCAAGCGGGAGAGGTAATGAGCAGTTCTTC
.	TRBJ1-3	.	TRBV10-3	CAISTGVSGNTIYF	TGTGCCATTTCGACGGGCGTCTCTGGAAACACCATATATTTT
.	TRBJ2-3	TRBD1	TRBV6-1	CASRDRAGTDTQYF	TGTGCCAGCAGGGACAGGGCTGGCACAGATACGCAGTATTTT
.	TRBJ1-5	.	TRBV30	CAWSRDSNQPQHF	TGTGCCTGGAGTCGGGACAGCAATCAGCCCCAGCATTTT
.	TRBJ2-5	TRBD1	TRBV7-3	CASSRTGTGGRETQYF	TGTGCCAGCAGCCGAACCGGGACAGGGGGCCGGGAGACCCAGTACTTC
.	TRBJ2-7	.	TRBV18	CASSPRTGNHEQYF	TGTGCCAGCTCACCTCGAACGGGTAACCACGAGCAGTACTTC
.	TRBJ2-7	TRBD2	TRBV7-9	CASRGWGLAYEQYF	TGTGCCAGCAGAGGATGGGGACTAGCTTACGAGCAGTACTTC
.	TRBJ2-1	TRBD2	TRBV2	CASSQSGTNIYNEQFF	TGTGCCAGCAGTCAATCCGGGACTAACATATACAATGAGCAGTTCTTC
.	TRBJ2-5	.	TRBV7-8	CASSSPGSETQYF	TGTGCCAGCAGCTCCCCTGGGAGTGAGACCCAGTACTTC
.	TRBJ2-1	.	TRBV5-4	CASSDPGQGFGEQFF	TGTGCCAGCAGCGATCCGGGACAAGGGTTCGGTGAGCAGTTCTTC
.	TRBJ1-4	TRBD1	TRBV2	CASGTNRGNEKLFF	TGTGCCAGCGGAACAAACAGGGGTAATGAAAAACTGTTTTTT
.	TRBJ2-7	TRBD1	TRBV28	CASSSGQGGFFYEQYF	TGTGCCAGCAGTTCGGGACAGGGGGGCTTTTTTTACGAGCAGTACTTC
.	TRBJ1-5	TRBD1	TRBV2	CASSYGQGYQPQHF	TGTGCCAGCAGCTACGGACAGGGGTATCAGCCCCAGCATTTT
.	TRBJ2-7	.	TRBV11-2	CASSPRGRSYEQYF	TGTGCCAGCAGCCCCAGGGGCAGAAGTTACGAGCAGTACTTC
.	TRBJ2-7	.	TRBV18	CASSPLDQLGYEQYF	TGTGCCAGCTCACCACTTGACCAATTGGGGTACGAGCAGTACTTC
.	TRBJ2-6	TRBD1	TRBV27	CASSLRQGTRFSGANVLTF	TGTGCCAGCAGTTTAAGACAGGGGACCCGCTTCTCTGGGGCCAACGTCCTGACTTTC
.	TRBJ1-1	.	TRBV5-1	CASRHEPGRFNTEAFF	TGCGCCAGCAGGCACGAGCCGGGACGGTTCAACACTGAAGCTTTCTTT
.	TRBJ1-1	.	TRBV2	CASSLLQGGSEAFF	TGTGCCAGCAGTCTGCTACAGGGAGGTAGTGAAGCTTTCTTT
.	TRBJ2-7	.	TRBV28	CASSLRVHEQYF	TGTGCCAGCAGCCTCAGGGTGCACGAGCAGTACTTC
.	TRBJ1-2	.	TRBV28	CASSSYRDTASWGYTF	TGTGCCAGCAGTTCGTACCGGGACACGGCCTCCTGGGGCTACACCTTC
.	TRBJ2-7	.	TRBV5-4	CASSLTELSYEQYF	TGTGCCAGCAGCCTGACAGAGCTTTCCTACGAGCAGTACTTC
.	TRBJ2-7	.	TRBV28	CASSYNSFYEQYF	TGTGCCAGCAGTTATAACAGTTTCTACGAGCAGTACTTC
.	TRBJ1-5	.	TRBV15	CATSRDGGGYQPQHF	TGTGCCACCAGCAGGGACGGTGGCGGTTATCAGCCCCAGCATTTT
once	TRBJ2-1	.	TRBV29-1	CSVEDHGLGDEQFF	TGCAGCGTTGAAGATCACGGGTTAGGTGATGAGCAGTTCTTC
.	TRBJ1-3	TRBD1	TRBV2	CASGTGEVGNTIYF	TGTGCCAGCGGGACAGGGGAGGTTGGAAACACCATATATTTT
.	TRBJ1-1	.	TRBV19	CASTPATQNTEAFF	TGTGCCAGTACCCCAGCGACACAGAACACTGAAGCTTTCTTT
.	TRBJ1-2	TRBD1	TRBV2	CASSEDRGRRGYTF	TGTGCCAGCAGTGAAGACAGGGGGCGTCGGGGCTACACCTTC
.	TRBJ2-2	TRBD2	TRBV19	CASSPRTSGSRELFF	TGTGCCAGTAGTCCCAGGACTAGCGGGAGTAGGGAGCTGTTTTTT
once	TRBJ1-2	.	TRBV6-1	CASSAASAGTYGYTF	TGTGCCAGCAGCGCCGCCTCGGCAGGGACCTATGGCTACACCTTC
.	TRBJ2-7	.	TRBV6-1	CASSALRVAVNSYEQYF	TGTGCCAGCAGTGCCCTCCGGGTAGCGGTTAACTCCTACGAGCAGTACTTC
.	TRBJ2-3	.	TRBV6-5	CASSYVRFTDTQYF	TGTGCCAGCAGTTATGTCAGGTTCACAGATACGCAGTATTTT
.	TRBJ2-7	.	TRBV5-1	CASSLATRGMIYEQYF	TGCGCCAGCAGCTTGGCCACCCGGGGAATGATTTACGAGCAGTACTTC
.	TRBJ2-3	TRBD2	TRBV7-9	CASSLGTGGPVSDTQYF	TGTGCCAGCAGCTTAGGTACGGGAGGGCCCGTCTCAGATACGCAGTATTTT
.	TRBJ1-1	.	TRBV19	CASSIRSNLNTEAFF	TGTGCCAGTAGTATACGGAGCAATCTGAACACTGAAGCTTTCTTT
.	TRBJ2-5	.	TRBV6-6	CASRRWGDGETQYF	TGTGCCAGCAGGAGGTGGGGGGACGGAGAGACCCAGTACTTC
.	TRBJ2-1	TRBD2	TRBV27	CASSLAGVREQFF	TGTGCCAGCAGTCTAGCGGGAGTCAGGGAGCAGTTCTTC
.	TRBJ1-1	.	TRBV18	CASSQTTDTEAFF	TGTGCCAGCTCACAAACTACAGACACTGAAGCTTTCTTT
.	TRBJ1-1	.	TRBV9	CASSVGAKNTEAFF	TGTGCCAGCAGCGTTGGGGCGAAGAACACTGAAGCTTTCTTT
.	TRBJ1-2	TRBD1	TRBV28	CASSQGQSYGYTF	TGTGCCAGCAGTCAGGGACAGAGCTATGGCTACACCTTC
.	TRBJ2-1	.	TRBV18	CASSLTSGNEQFF	TGTGCCAGCTCTCTAACGAGCGGCAATGAGCAGTTCTTC
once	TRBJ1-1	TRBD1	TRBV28	CASRAGQGGVTEAFF	TGTGCCAGCAGGGCCGGACAGGGGGGAGTCACTGAAGCTTTCTTT